These 17 T cell receptor beta chains were all obtained from the same sample, sequenced in a study of blood T cell repertoires in COVID-19 (dated by TCRdb to the early 2020s). Preparation of the library involved the immunoSEQ multiplex PCR assay. Sourced from immuneACCESS, this table was stored by TCRdb with only in-frame sequences that have V and J called. A share of the clones is absent; for the studies checked, an unresolved V gene accounts for under half, and the remainder has no known explanation. A total of roughly 110,000 clones appear in this sample, roughly four fifths of them only once. More than 9% of the sample comes from the top ten. The sequenced sample consisted of peripheral blood. The receptors come from a human donor in a cohort sampled during active COVID-19.

The V gene is TRBV10-3, the J gene TRBJ1-6; TRBD1 agrees at 8 bases. The CDR3 is made up of 14 amino acids. Germline values: CDR1 ENHRY, CDR2 SYGVKD. Trimming at V came to 6 bases and at J to 4 bases, leaving 2 bases not matched to a gene. The CDR3 DNA sequence: TGTGCCATCAGGGGGACAGGTTATAATTCACCCCTCCACTTT. Encoded protein: CAIRGTGYNSPLHF.

This sequence joins TRBV5-1 and TRBJ1-2; TRBD1 aligns across 7 bases. CDR1 is SGHRS, CDR2 YFSETQ, per germline. The ends lost 3 bases at V and 6 bases at J; junction bases unmatched: 5. The length of the CDR3 is 13 residues. The CDR3 DNA is TGCGCCAGCAGCTACAACAGGGGTGATGGCTACACCTTC. This encodes CASSYNRGDGYTF.

In its sample, this clone was seen once. This chain uses TRBV7-9 with TRBJ1-2; TRBD1 matches at 8 bases. Germline V gene sequence: CDR1 SEHNR, CDR2 FQNEAQ (reference sequence). This CDR3 contains 16 residues. The V segment lost 5 bases and the J segment 5 bases; nucleotides outside the gene matches: 13. The DNA for the CDR3 is TGTGCCAGCAGCCACATGGACAGGGAAACAGGATATGGCTACACCTTC. This codes for CASSHMDRETGYGYTF.

This chain joins TRBV6-5 and TRBJ1-3; the match to TRBD1 covers 7 bases. The germline V gene encodes CDR1 MNHEY and CDR2 SVGAGI. The length of the CDR3 is 15 residues. J was trimmed by 0 bases and V by 7 bases; bases with no gene match: 6. For the CDR3, the DNA is TGTGCCAGCACCTTGACAGGGAACTCTGGAAACACCATATATTTT. It specifies CASTLTGNSGNTIYF.

This clone appeared once. The chain has TRBV4-3 and TRBJ2-3; TRBD2 matches at 10 bases. The CDR3 length is 17 residues. CDR1 and CDR2 (germline): LGHNA, YSLEER. Unmatched junction bases numbered 8, after V lost 0 bases and J lost 5 bases. This CDR3 is CASSQDRTSGERDTQYF. Written as DNA, the CDR3 is TGCGCCAGCAGCCAAGATCGAACTAGCGGGGAGAGAGATACGCAGTATTTT.

This clone has only a few counts. This chain connects TRBV19 to TRBJ2-1; weak D call: TRBD2 (5 bases). CDR1 is LNHDA, CDR2 SQIVND, per germline (reference sequence). The CDR3 extends over 13 amino acids. The V end was cut by 5 bases, the J end by 9 bases, with 14 bases between. Here the CDR3 DNA reads TGTGCCAGTAGTCCCCCTCGCGGGTTTGAGCAGTTCTTC. Translated: CASSPPRGFEQFF.

Comments on this clone: One end of the junction varies from germline; a read error may be responsible. DNA for the CDR3: TGTGCTTGGACCCAGGGAACCTCTACGAAGCAGTACTTC. Its translation is CAWTQGTSTKQYF. The chain employs TRBV30 and TRBJ2-7; D is perhaps TRBD1 (5 bases). The CDR3 is 13 amino acids. Germline CDR1 reads GTSNPN; CDR2 reads SVGIG (reference sequence).

The chain joins TRBV6-5 to TRBJ2-1, with D perhaps matching TRBD1 (5 bases). CDR3 length equals 13 residues. V lost 6 bases and J 4 bases, leaving 10 bases between the germline ends. Germline V gives CDR1 MNHEY, CDR2 SVGAGI. In nucleotides, the CDR3 is TGTGCCAGCAGCAGTACAGGTTACAATGAGCAGTTCTTC. Amino acid sequence: CASSSTGYNEQFF.

V gene TRBV7-3 combines with J gene TRBJ2-7; D is possibly TRBD1 (5 bases). CDR1 is SGHTA, CDR2 FQGTGA, per germline. This CDR3 is built from 14 residues. V was cut by 0 bases and J by 0 bases, with 6 bases left in between. The CDR3 DNA reads TGTGCCAGCAGCTTAACCGACAGCTCCTACGAGCAGTACTTC. This encodes CASSLTDSSYEQYF. Using reference TRBV7-3 and TRBJ2-7 for the parts outside the CDR3, the full variable domain is GAGVSQTPSNKVTEKGKYVELRCDPISGHTALYWYRQSLGQGPEFLIYFQGTGAADDSGLPNDRFFAVRPEGSVSTLKIQRTERGDSAVYLCASSLTDSSYEQYFGPGTRLTVT.

The J gene is TRBJ2-4, the V gene TRBV5-3; D might be TRBD1 (5 bases). TRBV5-3 is labeled an ORF, and its function is uncertain. With 0 bases removed from V and 3 bases from J, the gap between germline ends came to 10 bases. This CDR3 has 15 residues. Here the CDR3 DNA reads TGTGCCAGAAGCTTGGGTCAGGGTGTCAAAAACATTCAGTACTTC. It codes for CARSLGQGVKNIQYF.

The V call is TRBV4-2, the J call TRBJ1-1; TRBD1 agrees at 8 bases. J lost 8 bases, V lost 0 bases, and 11 bases had no gene match. Germline-derived CDR1 and CDR2 are LGHNA and YNFKEQ. There are 16 residues in the CDR3. The CDR3 reads CASSQDVIPQGAEAFF. Here the CDR3 DNA reads TGTGCCAGCAGCCAAGATGTAATCCCCCAGGGGGCCGAAGCTTTCTTT.

This clone was counted between two and nine times. Here the CDR3 reads CASSVGRTDTQYF. In DNA, the CDR3 is TGTGCCAGCAGTGTTGGCCGCACAGATACGCAGTATTTT. The chain carries TRBV2 and TRBJ2-3; D is ambiguous. The V gene lost 4 bases and the J gene lost 1 base, with 6 bases spanning the gap. CDR1 and CDR2 (germline): SNHLY, FYNNEI. The CDR3 runs to 13 residues.

The chain employs TRBV29-1 and TRBJ2-1, with 8 positions matching TRBD2. The CDR3 has 16 amino acids. CDR1 is SQVTM and CDR2 is ANQGSEA in the germline V gene. Losses at the gene ends were 4 bases for V and 1 base for J; bases not matched to a gene: 9. The CDR3 region has the DNA TGCAGCGTTGTGGTGGCTAGCGGGCCTTCCTACAATGAGCAGTTCTTC. Translation gives CSVVVASGPSYNEQFF.

The CDR3, as DNA: TGTGCCAGCAGGCCGACAGGGTCCAATGAGCAGTTCTTC. Translation: CASRPTGSNEQFF. The chain has TRBV7-3 and TRBJ2-1; TRBD1 aligns across 7 bases. V lost 6 bases and J lost 6; bases outside the gene matches: 5. The CDR3 has 13 residues. Germline-derived CDR1 and CDR2 are SGHTA and FQGTGA.

The rearrangement uses TRBV9 and TRBJ1-3; tentatively, D is TRBD1 (5 bases). CDR3 length: 15 amino acids. V was cut by 2 bases and J by 7 bases, with 16 bases left in between. Per germline, CDR1 SGDLS and CDR2 YYNGEE. The CDR3: CASSVRAAAENTIYF. The CDR3 DNA sequence: TGTGCCAGCAGCGTCAGGGCCGCGGCGGAGAACACCATATATTTT.

The V and J genes are TRBV24-1 and TRBJ2-1; 7 bases line up with TRBD1. Trimming removed 4 bases from V and 9 bases from J; junction bases left unmatched: 5. Germline V gene data show CDR1 as KGHDR and CDR2 as SFDVKD. CDR3 length: 13 amino acids. The CDR3 is CATSEHPGGEQFF. DNA for the CDR3: TGTGCCACCAGTGAGCATCCAGGGGGTGAGCAGTTCTTC.

The J gene is TRBJ2-7, the V gene TRBV5-5; TRBD1 agrees at 8 bases. Germline V gene data show CDR1 as SGHKS and CDR2 as YYEKEE (reference sequence). This CDR3 comprises 15 residues. J was trimmed by 4 bases and V by 1 base; bases with no gene match: 7. CDR3 residues: CASSLPRTGTYEQYF. CDR3 nucleotides: TGTGCCAGCAGCTTGCCCCGGACAGGGACTTACGAGCAGTACTTC.